This T cell receptor beta chain derives from a study of early T cells in non-severe SARS-CoV-2 infection. Study in general: The input, bulk RNA from unsorted whole blood, was sequenced, and chains were unpaired. Study results and caveats: Using VDJdb, the matching emphasized anti-spike CD8 responses while missing private and CD4 specificities.

Unique molecular identifiers were attached to individual cDNA molecules. TCRdb redid the calling of the 5' RACE reads with MiXCR, one entry per CDR3 protein. The profile covers some 77,000 distinct CDR3 sequences, with roughly 13% appearing a single time and 0.95% to 1.3% taken by the ten largest. The germline gives CDR1 SGHTA, CDR2 FQGNSA. J lost 1 base, V lost 2 bases, and 1 base had no gene match. The CDR3 is 15 residues long. This clonotype was detected a few times. The antigen is not known. The receptor's source is an adult who was a healthcare worker with PCR-confirmed SARS-CoV-2 infection or an uninfected control (not recorded which). Specimen: whole blood. This chain uses TRBV7-2 with TRBJ2-2, with TRBD1 matching 7 bases. The CDR3 protein is CASSLNRGNTGELFF. DNA of the CDR3: TGTGCCAGCAGCTTAAACAGGGGGAACACCGGGGAGCTGTTTTTT.